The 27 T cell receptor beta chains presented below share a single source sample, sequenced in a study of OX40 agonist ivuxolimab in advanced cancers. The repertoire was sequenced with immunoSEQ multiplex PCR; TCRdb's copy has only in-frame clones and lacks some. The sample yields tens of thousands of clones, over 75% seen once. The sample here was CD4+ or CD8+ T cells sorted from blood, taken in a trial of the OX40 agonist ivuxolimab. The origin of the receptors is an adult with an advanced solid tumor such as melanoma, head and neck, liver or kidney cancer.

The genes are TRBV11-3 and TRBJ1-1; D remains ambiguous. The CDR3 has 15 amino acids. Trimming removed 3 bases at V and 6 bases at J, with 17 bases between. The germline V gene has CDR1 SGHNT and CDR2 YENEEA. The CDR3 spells CASSFGGDTRAEAFF. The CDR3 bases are TGTGCCAGCAGCTTCGGCGGGGATACGCGGGCTGAAGCTTTCTTT.

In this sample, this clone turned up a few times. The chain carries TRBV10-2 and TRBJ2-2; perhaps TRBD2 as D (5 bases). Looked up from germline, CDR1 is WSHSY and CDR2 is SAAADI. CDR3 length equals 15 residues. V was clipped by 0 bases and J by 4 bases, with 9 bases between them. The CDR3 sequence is CASSESGTSTGELFF. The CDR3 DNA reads TGCGCCAGCAGTGAGTCGGGAACTAGCACCGGGGAGCTGTTTTTT.

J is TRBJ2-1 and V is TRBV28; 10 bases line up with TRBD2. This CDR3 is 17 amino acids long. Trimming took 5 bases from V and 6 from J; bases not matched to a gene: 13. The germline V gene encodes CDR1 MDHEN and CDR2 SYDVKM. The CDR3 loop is CASSGRRRSSGGNEQFF. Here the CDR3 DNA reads TGTGCCAGCAGTGGTCGTCGTCGGTCTAGCGGGGGCAATGAGCAGTTCTTC.

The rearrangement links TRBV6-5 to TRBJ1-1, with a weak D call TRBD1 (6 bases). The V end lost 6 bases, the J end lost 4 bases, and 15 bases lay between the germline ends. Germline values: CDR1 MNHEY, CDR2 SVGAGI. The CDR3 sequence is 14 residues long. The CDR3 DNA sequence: TGTGCCAGCAGCCAACCTGCGGGGGCCACTGAAGCTTTCTTT. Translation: CASSQPAGATEAFF.

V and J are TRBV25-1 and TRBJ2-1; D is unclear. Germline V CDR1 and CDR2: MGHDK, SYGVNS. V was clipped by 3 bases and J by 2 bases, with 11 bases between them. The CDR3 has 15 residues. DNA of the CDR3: TGTGCCAGCAGTGATTTAACATCAGCCTACAATGAGCAGTTCTTC. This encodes CASSDLTSAYNEQFF.

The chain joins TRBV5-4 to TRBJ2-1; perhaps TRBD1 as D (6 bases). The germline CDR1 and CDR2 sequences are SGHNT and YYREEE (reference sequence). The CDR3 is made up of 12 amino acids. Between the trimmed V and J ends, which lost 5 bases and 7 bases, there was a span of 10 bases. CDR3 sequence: CASSYQGNEQFF. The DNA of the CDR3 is TGTGCCAGCAGTTATCAGGGGAATGAGCAGTTCTTC.

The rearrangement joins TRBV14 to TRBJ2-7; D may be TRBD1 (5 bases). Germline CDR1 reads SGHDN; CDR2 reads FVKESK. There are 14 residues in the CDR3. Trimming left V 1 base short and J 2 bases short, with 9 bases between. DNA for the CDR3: TGTGCCAGCAGCCAAGGTACCAGGGCCTACGAGCAGTACTTC. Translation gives CASSQGTRAYEQYF.

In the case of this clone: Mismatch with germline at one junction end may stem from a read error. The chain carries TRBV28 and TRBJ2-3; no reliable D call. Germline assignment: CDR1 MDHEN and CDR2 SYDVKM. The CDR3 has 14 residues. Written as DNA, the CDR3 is TGTGCCAGCAGTCGTCTCAGCATAGGGATTCACGATGATTTT. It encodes CASSRLSIGIHDDF.

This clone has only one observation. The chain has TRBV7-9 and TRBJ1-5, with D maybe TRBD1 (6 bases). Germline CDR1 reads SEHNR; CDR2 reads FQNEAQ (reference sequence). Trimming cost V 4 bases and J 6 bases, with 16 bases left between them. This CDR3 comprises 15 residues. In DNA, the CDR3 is TGTGCCAGCAGCTCCGGGGGCTACGACCTTCAGCCCCAGCATTTT. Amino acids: CASSSGGYDLQPQHF.

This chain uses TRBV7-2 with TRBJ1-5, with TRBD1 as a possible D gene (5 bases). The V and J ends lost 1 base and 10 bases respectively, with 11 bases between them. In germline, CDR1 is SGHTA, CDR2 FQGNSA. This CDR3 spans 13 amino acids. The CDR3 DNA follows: TGTGCCAGCAGCTTAGAGGGGTTTGGACCCCAGCATTTT. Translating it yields CASSLEGFGPQHF.

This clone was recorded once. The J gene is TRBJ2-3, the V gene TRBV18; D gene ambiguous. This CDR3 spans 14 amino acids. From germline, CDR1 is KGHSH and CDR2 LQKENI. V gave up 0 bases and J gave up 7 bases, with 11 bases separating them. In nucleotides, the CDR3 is TGTGCCAGCTCACCACCCGGTTGGGGAAATACGCAGTATTTT. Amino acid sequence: CASSPPGWGNTQYF.

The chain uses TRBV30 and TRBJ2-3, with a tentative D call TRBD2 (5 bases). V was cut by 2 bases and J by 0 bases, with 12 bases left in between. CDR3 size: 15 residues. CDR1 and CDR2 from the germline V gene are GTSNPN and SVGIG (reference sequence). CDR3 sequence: CAWSRSGASTDTQYF. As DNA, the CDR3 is TGTGCCTGGAGTAGGAGCGGAGCTAGCACAGATACGCAGTATTTT.

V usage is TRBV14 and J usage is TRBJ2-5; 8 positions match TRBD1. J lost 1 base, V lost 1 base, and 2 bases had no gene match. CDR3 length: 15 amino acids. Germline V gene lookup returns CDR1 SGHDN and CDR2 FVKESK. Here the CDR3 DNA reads TGTGCCAGCAGCCAAGTTGGGACAGGCCAAGAGACCCAGTACTTC. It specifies CASSQVGTGQETQYF.

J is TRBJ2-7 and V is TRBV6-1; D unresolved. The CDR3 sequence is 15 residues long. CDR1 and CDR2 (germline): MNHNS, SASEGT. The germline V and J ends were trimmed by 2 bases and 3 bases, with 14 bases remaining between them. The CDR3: CASSETPLVNYEQYF. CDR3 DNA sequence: TGTGCCAGCAGTGAAACCCCCCTAGTGAACTACGAGCAGTACTTC.

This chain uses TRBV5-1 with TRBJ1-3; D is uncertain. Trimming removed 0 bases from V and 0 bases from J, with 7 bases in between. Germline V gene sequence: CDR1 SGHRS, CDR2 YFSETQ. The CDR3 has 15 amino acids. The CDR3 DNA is TGCGCCAGCAGCTTGGACCTCTCCTCTGGAAACACCATATATTTT. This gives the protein CASSLDLSSGNTIYF.

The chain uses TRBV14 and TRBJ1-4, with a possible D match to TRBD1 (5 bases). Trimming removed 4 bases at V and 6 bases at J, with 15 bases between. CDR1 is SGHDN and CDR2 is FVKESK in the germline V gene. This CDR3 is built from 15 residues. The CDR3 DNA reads TGTGCCAGCAGCCGGGGCGGGGAGGAGTATGAAAAACTGTTTTTT. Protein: CASSRGGEEYEKLFF. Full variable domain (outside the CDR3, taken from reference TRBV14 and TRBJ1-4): EAGVTQFPSHSVIEKGQTVTLRCDPISGHDNLYWYRRVMGKEIKFLLHFVKESKQDESGMPNNRFLAERTGGTYSTLKVQPAELEDSGVYFCASSRGGEEYEKLFFGSGTQLSVL.

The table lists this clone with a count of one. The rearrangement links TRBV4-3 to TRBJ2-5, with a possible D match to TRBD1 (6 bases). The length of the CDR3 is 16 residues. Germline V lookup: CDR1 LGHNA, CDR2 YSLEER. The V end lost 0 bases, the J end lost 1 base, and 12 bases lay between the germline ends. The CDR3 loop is CASSQDPQGTQETQYF. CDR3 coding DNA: TGCGCCAGCAGCCAAGATCCCCAGGGGACCCAAGAGACCCAGTACTTC.

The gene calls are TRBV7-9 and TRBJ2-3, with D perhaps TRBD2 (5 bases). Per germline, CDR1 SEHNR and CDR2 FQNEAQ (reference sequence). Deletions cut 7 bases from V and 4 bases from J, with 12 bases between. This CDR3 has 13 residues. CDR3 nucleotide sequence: TGTGCCAGCACCATTCGAGCGGCAGATACGCAGTATTTT. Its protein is CASTIRAADTQYF.

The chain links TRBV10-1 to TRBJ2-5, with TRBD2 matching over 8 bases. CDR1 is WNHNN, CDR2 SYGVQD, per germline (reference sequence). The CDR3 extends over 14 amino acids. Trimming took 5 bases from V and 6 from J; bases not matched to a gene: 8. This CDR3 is CASSPPGLVKTQYF. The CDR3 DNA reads TGCGCCAGCAGTCCACCGGGACTAGTAAAGACCCAGTACTTC.

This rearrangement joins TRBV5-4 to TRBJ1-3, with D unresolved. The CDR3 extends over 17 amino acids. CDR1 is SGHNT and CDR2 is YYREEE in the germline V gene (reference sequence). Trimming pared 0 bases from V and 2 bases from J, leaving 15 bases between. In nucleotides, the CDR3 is TGTGCCAGCAGCTTGGGGCCATGGGGTTCTGCTGGAAACACCATATATTTT. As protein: CASSLGPWGSAGNTIYF.

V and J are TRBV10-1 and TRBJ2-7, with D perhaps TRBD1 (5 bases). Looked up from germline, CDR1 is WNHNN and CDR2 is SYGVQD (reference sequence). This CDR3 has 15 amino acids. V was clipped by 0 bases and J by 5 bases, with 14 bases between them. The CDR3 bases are TGCGCCAGCAGTGAGTCGCAGGGTAGAGGAGACGAGCAGTACTTC. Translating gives CASSESQGRGDEQYF.

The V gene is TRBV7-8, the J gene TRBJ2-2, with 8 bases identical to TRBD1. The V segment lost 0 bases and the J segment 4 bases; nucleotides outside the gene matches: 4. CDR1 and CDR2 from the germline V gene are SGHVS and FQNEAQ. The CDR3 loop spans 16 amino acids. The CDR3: CASSLARTGPTGELFF. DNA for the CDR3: TGTGCCAGCAGCTTAGCGAGGACAGGGCCCACCGGGGAGCTGTTTTTT.

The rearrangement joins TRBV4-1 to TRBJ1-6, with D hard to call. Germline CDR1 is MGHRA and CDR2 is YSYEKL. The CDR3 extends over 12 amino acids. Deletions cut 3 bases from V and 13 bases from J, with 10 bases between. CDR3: CASSQGLWPLHF. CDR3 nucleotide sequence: TGCGCCAGCAGCCAGGGTCTTTGGCCCCTCCACTTT.

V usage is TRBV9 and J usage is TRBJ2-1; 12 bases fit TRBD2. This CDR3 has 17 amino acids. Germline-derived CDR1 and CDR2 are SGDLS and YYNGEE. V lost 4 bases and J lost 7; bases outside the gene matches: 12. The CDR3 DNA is TGTGCCAGCAGCACTAGCTCGACTAGCGGGAGATATAATGAGCAGTTCTTC. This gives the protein CASSTSSTSGRYNEQFF.

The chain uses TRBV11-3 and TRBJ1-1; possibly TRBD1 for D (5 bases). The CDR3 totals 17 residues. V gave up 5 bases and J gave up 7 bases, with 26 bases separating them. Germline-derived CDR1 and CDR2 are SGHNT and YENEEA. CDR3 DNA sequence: TGTGCCAGCAGCCCTCATAAGGGCAAGAAGGGGAAGGTTGAAGCTTTCTTT. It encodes CASSPHKGKKGKVEAFF. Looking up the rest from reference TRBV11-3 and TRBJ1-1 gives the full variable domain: EAGVVQSPRYKIIEKKQPVAFWCNPISGHNTLYWYLQNLGQGPELLIRYENEEAVDDSQLPKDRFSAERLKGVDSTLKIQPAELGDSAVYLCASSPHKGKKGKVEAFFGQGTRLTVV.

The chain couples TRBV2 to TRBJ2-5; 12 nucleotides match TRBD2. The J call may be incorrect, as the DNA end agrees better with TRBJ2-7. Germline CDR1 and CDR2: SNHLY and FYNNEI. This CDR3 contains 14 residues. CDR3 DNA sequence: TGTGCCAGCAGTGGCCTAGCGGGAGGGGGCGAGCAGTACTTC. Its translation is CASSGLAGGGEQYF.

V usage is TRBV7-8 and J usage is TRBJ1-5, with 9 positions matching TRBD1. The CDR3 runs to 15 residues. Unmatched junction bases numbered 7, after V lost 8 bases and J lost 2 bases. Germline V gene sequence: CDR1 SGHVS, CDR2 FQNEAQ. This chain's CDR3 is CASGQGWFGNQPQHF. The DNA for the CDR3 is TGTGCCAGCGGACAGGGGTGGTTTGGCAATCAGCCCCAGCATTTT.